A selection of T cell receptor beta chains follows, all from one sample in a study of T-cell memory formation after mild COVID-19. A single record per CDR3 protein comes from TCRdb applying MiXCR to the 5' RACE reads. This table has about 44,000 distinct CDR3 sequences, about 7.3% appearing once. The sequenced material came from PBMCs or a T cell subset sorted from them (not recorded which). These receptors all come from a man aged 18 to 35 who had mild COVID-19 (a few samples of this study predate the infection). Cell type and time point are not known. Both conserved end residues are part of each CDR3. The order of the fields is D gene, clone size, J gene, V gene, CDR3 protein, CDR3 DNA. D genes are given only for firm matches. Clone size is not always given. Where it is, it says once, few, many or a class for expanded clones.

>-|-|TRBJ1-6|TRBV7-2
CASSAQGLANSPLHF
TGTGCCAGCAGCGCGCAGGGGCTCGCCAATTCACCCCTCCACTTT
>-|many|TRBJ2-3|TRBV7-2
CASSLAPGTDTQYF
TGTGCCAGCAGCTTAGCTCCGGGCACAGATACGCAGTATTTT
>-|few|TRBJ2-1|TRBV5-1
CASSLLGRAVNEQFF
TGCGCCAGCAGCTTGCTAGGGCGAGCGGTTAATGAGCAGTTCTTC
>-|-|TRBJ2-4|TRBV12-3/TRBV12-4
CASTLGSQGAKNIQYF
TGTGCCAGCACCCTCGGGTCTCAAGGAGCCAAAAACATTCAGTACTTC
>-|-|TRBJ2-1|TRBV6-2/TRBV6-3
CASRTNNEQFF
TGTGCCAGCAGGACCAACAATGAGCAGTTCTTC
>-|many|TRBJ2-6|TRBV5-1
CASSFIAGAGSGANVLTF
TGCGCCAGCAGCTTCATCGCCGGAGCGGGCTCTGGGGCCAACGTCCTGACTTTC
>-|-|TRBJ2-2|TRBV7-3
CASRPRGDTGELFF
TGTGCCAGCAGACCTAGGGGCGACACCGGGGAGCTGTTTTTT
>TRBD1|few|TRBJ1-2|TRBV7-9
CASRPTTGGGSGYTF
TGTGCCAGCAGGCCTACGACAGGGGGCGGCTCTGGCTACACCTTC
>TRBD1|-|TRBJ2-7|TRBV7-2
CASSPRTGGYEQYF
TGTGCCAGCAGCCCTCGGACAGGCGGCTACGAGCAGTACTTC
>TRBD1|-|TRBJ2-7|TRBV4-3
CASSRGTGGLYEQYF
TGCGCCAGCAGCCGGGGGACAGGGGGTCTTTACGAGCAGTACTTC
>TRBD2|few|TRBJ2-5|TRBV7-2
CASSSAGTQETQYF
TGTGCCAGCAGCTCAGCGGGGACCCAAGAGACCCAGTACTTC
>TRBD2|few|TRBJ2-1|TRBV7-7
CASSSSSGGNEQFF
TGTGCTAGCAGCTCGTCTAGCGGGGGTAATGAGCAGTTCTTC
>TRBD2|-|TRBJ2-3|TRBV30
CAWTLLAGASTDTQYF
TGTGCCTGGACCCTTTTGGCGGGAGCTAGCACAGATACGCAGTATTTT
>TRBD1|-|TRBJ1-2|TRBV5-1
CASSGATGQTMSGYTF
TGCGCCAGCAGCGGGGCCACGGGACAGACTATGTCGGGCTACACCTTC
>-|many|TRBJ2-6|TRBV20-1
CSARVSGANVLTF
TGCAGTGCTAGAGTCTCTGGGGCCAACGTCCTGACTTTC
>-|-|TRBJ1-2|TRBV21-1
CASSKDGPPPTYGYTF
TGTGCCAGCAGCAAAGACGGTCCTCCTCCAACCTATGGCTACACCTTC
>TRBD1|many|TRBJ2-5|TRBV5-1
CASSSGQGQETQYF
TGCGCCAGCAGCTCGGGACAGGGACAAGAGACCCAGTACTTC
>-|-|TRBJ2-2|TRBV5-1
CASSMDTGELFF
TGCGCCAGCAGCATGGACACCGGGGAGCTGTTTTTT
>-|few|TRBJ1-1|TRBV5-5
CASSFLGAEAFF
TGTGCCAGCAGCTTTCTCGGTGCTGAAGCTTTCTTT
>TRBD1|-|TRBJ2-6|TRBV5-5
CASSSFRDRGPGANVLTF
TGTGCCAGCAGCTCCTTCCGGGACAGGGGGCCCGGGGCCAACGTCCTGACTTTC
>-|-|TRBJ2-1|TRBV6-1
CASSPDGSSYNEQFF
TGTGCCAGCAGTCCCGACGGATCCTCCTACAATGAGCAGTTCTTC
>TRBD2|many|TRBJ2-1|TRBV6-5
CASSYGRGSYNEQFF
TGTGCCAGCAGTTACGGGCGGGGGTCTTACAATGAGCAGTTCTTC
>TRBD2|-|TRBJ2-3|TRBV7-6
CASSRWEGLADTQYF
TGTGCCAGCAGCCGATGGGAGGGGCTTGCAGATACGCAGTATTTT
>TRBD2|few|TRBJ2-5|TRBV20-1
CSLIAGGRPPETQYF
TGCAGTCTCATAGCGGGGGGGCGGCCGCCAGAGACCCAGTACTTC
>-|-|TRBJ2-3|TRBV20-1
CRGPGTDTQYF
TGCAGGGGGCCGGGTACAGATACGCAGTATTTT
>-|-|TRBJ1-1|TRBV6-2/TRBV6-3
CASSRKGILNTEAFF
TGTGCCAGCAGTCGTAAAGGGATACTGAACACTGAAGCTTTCTTT